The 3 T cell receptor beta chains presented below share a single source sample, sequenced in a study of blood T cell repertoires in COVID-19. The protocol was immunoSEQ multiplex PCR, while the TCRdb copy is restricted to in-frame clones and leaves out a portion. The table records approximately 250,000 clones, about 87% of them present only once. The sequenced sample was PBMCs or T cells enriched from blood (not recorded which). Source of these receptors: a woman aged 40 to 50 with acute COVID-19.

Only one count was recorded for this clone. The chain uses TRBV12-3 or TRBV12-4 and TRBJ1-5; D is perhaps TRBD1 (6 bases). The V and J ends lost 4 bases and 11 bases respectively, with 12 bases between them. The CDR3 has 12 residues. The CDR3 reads CASSSRGKSQHF. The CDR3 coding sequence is TGTGCCAGCAGTTCGAGGGGGAAGTCCCAGCATTTT.

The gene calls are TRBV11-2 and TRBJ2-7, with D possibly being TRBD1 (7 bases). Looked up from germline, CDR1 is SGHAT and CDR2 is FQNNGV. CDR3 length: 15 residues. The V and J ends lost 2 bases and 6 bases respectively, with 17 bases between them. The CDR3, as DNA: TGTGCCAGCAGCTTAAGACAGGGACTTAGAGGCGAGCAGTACTTC. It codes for CASSLRQGLRGEQYF.

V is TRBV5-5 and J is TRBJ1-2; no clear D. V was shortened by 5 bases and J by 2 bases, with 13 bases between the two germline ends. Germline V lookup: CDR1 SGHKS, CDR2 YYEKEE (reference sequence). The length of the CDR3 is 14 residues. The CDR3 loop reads CASSFGSGNYGYTF. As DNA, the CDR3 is TGTGCCAGCAGTTTCGGGTCGGGGAACTATGGCTACACCTTC.